The sequence of this T cell receptor (beta chain) was determined in a study of cytomegalovirus exposure and HLA in healthy donors. Study results and limitations: Presence/absence analyses assumed roughly uniform sequencing depth across donors. A later analysis associated 15,000 or so TCR beta sequences with HLA alleles at a 0.05 false discovery rate. The HLA-A and HLA-B alleles of most subjects were reportedly predicted accurately from TCR beta sequences.

Of note for this clone: Its target is not known.

Primers for the PCR totalled 60 Vbeta and 13 Jbeta. Using immunoSEQ multiplex PCR, the repertoire was profiled, and TCRdb retains in-frame clones only, with some absent. This sample carries 180,000 or so clones, about 79% of them seen once, and the ten largest clones take around 15%. Germline assignment: CDR1 MNHNS and CDR2 SASEGT. CDR3 length: 13 residues. The V end was cut by 2 bases, the J end by 5 bases, with 9 bases between. V is TRBV6-1 and J is TRBJ2-5, with a possible D match to TRBD2 (5 bases). What was sequenced was PBMCs. This sequence originates from a man aged 45 to 65 in good health and CMV-seropositive. CDR3 nucleotides: TGTGCCAGCAGTGAAACTAGATCGGAGACCCAGTACTTC. Amino acids: CASSETRSETQYF.